The 10 T cell receptor beta chains below all came from one sample that was sequenced in a study of T cells in Graves' hyperthyroidism and ophthalmopathy. The source material, RNA transcripts, was used to amplify TCR beta CDR3 regions. First-round RT-PCR targeting the TCR CDR3 was performed with the HTBI primer set. Via MiXCR, TCRdb re-called the multiplex PCR reads, giving one row per CDR3 protein. The table has 650,000 to 800,000 distinct CDR3 sequences, roughly 46% seen once; the top ten hold approximately 7.2%. The sample consisted of peripheral blood or thyroid tissue (not recorded which). Receptors were obtained from an adult man with Graves' disease, either hyperthyroidism or ophthalmopathy (not recorded which).

The CDR3 nucleotides are TGCAGCGTTGACCTAGCGGGAGGGTCCTACAATGAGCAGTACTTC. Translating it yields CSVDLAGGSYNEQYF. This rearrangement joins TRBV29-1 to TRBJ2-7; 12 positions match TRBD2. CDR1 and CDR2 (germline): SQVTM, ANQGSEA. J gave up 7 bases and V 3 bases, and 10 bases lay outside the gene matches. CDR3 length equals 15 residues.

The chain recombines TRBV15 with TRBJ1-4; D is undetermined. V was clipped by 3 bases and J by 3 bases, with 20 bases between them. CDR1 and CDR2 (germline): LNHNV, YYDKDF (reference sequence). This CDR3 spans 18 amino acids. This chain's CDR3 is CATSRFRTPGLPNEKLFF. The DNA of the CDR3 is TGTGCCACCAGCAGGTTCCGGACCCCCGGTCTCCCTAATGAAAAACTGTTTTTT. Complete variable domain (other parts from reference TRBV15 and TRBJ1-4): DAMVIQNPRYQVTQFGKPVTLSCSQTLNHNVMYWYQQKSSQAPKLLFHYYDKDFNNEADTPDNFQSRRPNTSFCFLDIRSPGLGDTAMYLCATSRFRTPGLPNEKLFFGSGTQLSVL.

This chain links TRBV7-2 with TRBJ1-2, with 8 bases lining up with TRBD1. V lost 5 bases, J lost 8 bases, and 13 bases stayed unmatched. This CDR3 region has 15 residues. Germline-derived CDR1 and CDR2 are SGHTA and FQGNSA. The CDR3, as DNA: TGTGCCAGCAGCCGAACTTCTCAGGGGACAGGCGGCTACACCTTC. This codes for CASSRTSQGTGGYTF.

In this sample, this clonotype turned up many times. The rearrangement links TRBV24-1 to TRBJ2-5; the D gene could be TRBD1 or TRBD2 (5 bases each). CDR3 size: 14 residues. V dropped 3 bases and J dropped 5 bases, with 12 bases sitting between them. The V gene's germline CDR1 is KGHDR and CDR2 SFDVKD. The CDR3 sequence is CATSDPGPSETQYF. The CDR3 DNA follows: TGTGCCACCAGTGATCCGGGGCCATCCGAGACCCAGTACTTC.

This sequence joins TRBV7-2 and TRBJ1-4, with 7 bases aligning to TRBD1. Trimming at V came to 9 bases and at J to 7 bases, leaving 11 bases not matched to a gene. CDR3 length: 14 amino acids. Germline CDR1 SGHTA, CDR2 FQGNSA. The CDR3 nucleotides read TGTGCCAGTAGTGCTGACAGGGCCACTGAAAAACTGTTTTTT. This translates into CASSADRATEKLFF.

The chain employs TRBV7-9 and TRBJ2-3, with TRBD2 identical over 8 bases. Germline CDR1 reads SEHNR; CDR2 reads FQNEAQ (reference sequence). V trimming: 2 bases; J trimming: 1 base; junction bases outside the gene matches: 5. The CDR3 covers 16 residues. The CDR3 sequence: CASSLQPGLGTDTQYF. DNA for the CDR3: TGTGCCAGCAGCTTACAACCGGGACTAGGCACAGATACGCAGTATTTT.

The CDR3 DNA reads TGCAGCGTTGGCCCGACAGGGGTAGAGACCCAGTACTTC. It is translated as CSVGPTGVETQYF. The chain carries TRBV29-1 and TRBJ2-5, with 8 bases lining up with TRBD1. The CDR3 contains 13 residues. From germline, CDR1 is SQVTM and CDR2 ANQGSEA. J was trimmed by 4 bases and V by 4 bases; bases with no gene match: 5. Full variable domain (rest looked up from reference TRBV29-1 and TRBJ2-5): SAVISQKPSRDICQRGTSLTIQCQVDSQVTMMFWYRQQPGQSLTLIATANQGSEATYESGFVIDKFPISRPNLTFSTLTVSNMSPEDSSIYLCSVGPTGVETQYFGPGTRLLVL.

Regarding this clonotype: This clone may be a read error of a much larger clone one base away. This rearrangement joins TRBV24-1 to TRBJ2-7; D might be TRBD1 (6 bases). CDR1 and CDR2 (germline): KGHDR, SFDVKD. This CDR3 region has 14 residues. CDR3 sequence reads: CAASDPTGPHEQYF. CDR3 coding DNA: TGTGCCGCCAGTGACCCTACAGGGCCCCACGAGCAGTACTTC.

This clonotype was picked up many times. V is TRBV29-1 and J is TRBJ1-4; D gene ambiguous. Trimming took 4 bases from V and 0 from J, leaving 9 bases between them. Germline V gene sequence: CDR1 SQVTM, CDR2 ANQGSEA. CDR3 size: 14 residues. CDR3 nucleotides: TGCAGCGTTGTAACTTCGGCAACTAATGAAAAACTGTTTTTT. Its protein product is CSVVTSATNEKLFF.

The chain is built from TRBV7-9 and TRBJ1-1, with 8 bases that match TRBD1. Trimming at V came to 6 bases and at J to 5 bases, leaving 11 bases not matched to a gene. CDR1 is SEHNR and CDR2 is FQNEAQ in the germline V gene (reference sequence). The CDR3 has 15 residues. The CDR3 coding sequence is TGTGCCAGCAGTTCACCGACAGGGGCTTGGACTGAAGCTTTCTTT. This sequence encodes CASSSPTGAWTEAFF.